One and the same sample provided the 14 T cell receptor beta chains below, sequenced in a study of Graves' ophthalmopathy and Graves' hyperthyroidism. Beta-chain TCR CDR3 regions were amplified from RNA transcripts. Second-round multiplex PCR came after a first-round RT-PCR that employed HTBI primers. TCRdb re-analysed the multiplex PCR reads in MiXCR, keeping a single row per CDR3 protein. This sample yields approximately 160,000 distinct CDR3 sequences, of which 30% to 45% are seen a single time; about 6% belongs to the top ten. The sample was peripheral blood. These receptors originate from a woman in her 40s with Graves' ophthalmopathy.

The chain is built from TRBV6-1 and TRBJ2-5, with 7 nucleotides matching TRBD2. V was clipped by 5 bases and J by 4 bases; unmatched bases: 10. The CDR3 covers 15 residues. Looked up from germline, CDR1 is MNHNS and CDR2 is SASEGT. The CDR3: CASSPRRSGGETQYF. The CDR3 coding sequence is TGTGCCAGCAGTCCACGGCGCTCGGGGGGAGAGACCCAGTACTTC.

The rearrangement uses TRBV6-5 and TRBJ2-7, with D unresolved. Trimming shortened V by 4 bases and J by 3 bases, and 10 bases separated the two germline ends. The length of the CDR3 is 13 residues. The germline V gene encodes CDR1 MNHEY and CDR2 SVGAGI. This CDR3 reads CASSSATVYEQYF. In DNA, the CDR3 is TGTGCCAGCAGTTCCGCAACAGTCTACGAGCAGTACTTC.

The V call is TRBV15, the J call TRBJ1-5; D gene ambiguous. Germline assignment: CDR1 LNHNV and CDR2 YYDKDF (reference sequence). V gave up 0 bases and J gave up 1 base, with 7 bases separating them. There are 15 residues in the CDR3. The CDR3 protein is CATSRDPGSNQPQHF. CDR3 bases: TGTGCCACCAGCAGAGACCCTGGCAGCAATCAGCCCCAGCATTTT. Complete variable domain (other parts from reference TRBV15 and TRBJ1-5): DAMVIQNPRYQVTQFGKPVTLSCSQTLNHNVMYWYQQKSSQAPKLLFHYYDKDFNNEADTPDNFQSRRPNTSFCFLDIRSPGLGDTAMYLCATSRDPGSNQPQHFGDGTRLSIL.

The V and J genes are TRBV6-1 and TRBJ2-7, with 9 bases identical to TRBD2. Trimming took 6 bases from V and 3 from J; bases not matched to a gene: 6. The germline CDR1 and CDR2 sequences are MNHNS and SASEGT. This CDR3 contains 14 residues. CDR3: CASRDGTSLYEQYF. CDR3 sequence (DNA): TGTGCCAGCAGGGACGGGACTAGCCTCTACGAGCAGTACTTC.

Ten or more counts support this clonotype. The genes are TRBV28 and TRBJ2-5, with 12 bases that match TRBD2. Per germline, CDR1 MDHEN and CDR2 SYDVKM. The CDR3 runs 18 residues. Trimming at V came to 4 bases and at J to 5 bases, leaving 14 bases not matched to a gene. DNA of the CDR3: TGTGCCAGCAGTTCCCGGGGCGGAACTAGCGGGAGGAGGGAGACCCAGTACTTC. This sequence encodes CASSSRGGTSGRRETQYF.

This clonotype was counted at least ten times. The V gene is TRBV10-3, the J gene TRBJ2-7, with a tentative D call TRBD1 (6 bases). CDR1 is ENHRY, CDR2 SYGVKD, per germline. V was trimmed by 6 bases and J by 5 bases, leaving 11 bases between them. The CDR3 spans 12 residues. CDR3 coding DNA: TGTGCCATCAGGCGGACAGACCACGAGCAGTACTTC. Amino acids: CAIRRTDHEQYF.

The table lists this clonotype with many counts. J is TRBJ2-7 and V is TRBV6-1; tentative D call: TRBD1 (5 bases). Between the trimmed V and J ends, which lost 7 bases and 2 bases, there was a span of 6 bases. The germline gives CDR1 MNHNS, CDR2 SASEGT. This CDR3 contains 11 residues. CDR3 DNA: TGTGCCAGCAAGACAGCCTACGAGCAGTACTTC. It encodes CASKTAYEQYF.

This clonotype has a single count. This rearrangement joins TRBV28 to TRBJ2-7, with D perhaps matching TRBD1 or TRBD2 (6 bases each). Germline-derived CDR1 and CDR2 are MDHEN and SYDVKM. The CDR3 covers 14 residues. The V gene lost 3 bases and the J gene lost 0 bases, with 9 bases spanning the gap. CDR3 coding DNA: TGTGCCAGCAGTTTCAGGGGAGGCTCCTACGAGCAGTACTTC. Residues: CASSFRGGSYEQYF.

This clonotype was picked up one time. V and J are TRBV12-3 or TRBV12-4 and TRBJ1-3, with D possibly TRBD1 on 6 matching bases. Trimming removed 3 bases at V and 7 bases at J, with 16 bases between. CDR3 length: 15 residues. CDR3 in DNA: TGTGCCAGCAGTTTTATCAATGACAGGAGCAACACCATATATTTT. Protein sequence: CASSFINDRSNTIYF.

V and J are TRBV2 and TRBJ2-5; D possibly corresponds to TRBD2 (7 bases). V lost 2 bases to trimming and J lost 3 bases, with 10 bases between them. Germline V gene data show CDR1 as SNHLY and CDR2 as FYNNEI. CDR3 length equals 14 residues. The CDR3 region has the DNA TGTGCCAGCAGTGAACGGGGGGCGAAAGAGACCCAGTACTTC. The encoded protein is CASSERGAKETQYF.

This clonotype was found many times. CDR3 loop: CASSQSDGNTEAFF. Here the CDR3 DNA reads TGCGCCAGCAGCCAGTCCGACGGTAACACTGAAGCTTTCTTT. The chain carries TRBV4-1 and TRBJ1-1; D call uncertain. Trimming cost V 3 bases and J 2 bases, with 10 bases left between them. The germline V gene encodes CDR1 MGHRA and CDR2 YSYEKL. This CDR3 spans 14 amino acids.

This clonotype showed up just once. This chain connects TRBV12-3 or TRBV12-4 to TRBJ2-5, with D perhaps being TRBD1 or TRBD2 (6 bases each). The V end lost 7 bases, the J end lost 5 bases, and 14 bases lay between the germline ends. CDR3 size: 13 residues. CDR3 region: CASTLQGGETQYF. In DNA form, the CDR3 reads TGTGCCAGCACCCTACAAGGGGGGGAGACCCAGTACTTC.

In its sample, this clonotype was seen many times. The genes are TRBV20-1 and TRBJ2-2, with 9 bases that match TRBD2. V shed 6 bases and J 4 bases; nucleotides not matched to a gene: 6. The CDR3 length is 14 residues. Germline V gives CDR1 DFQATT, CDR2 SNEGSKA (reference sequence). The CDR3 DNA reads as TGCAGTGCAAGCGGGGGGCAACGCACCGGGGAGCTGTTTTTT. It specifies CSASGGQRTGELFF.

At least ten counts were recorded for this clonotype. Written as DNA, the CDR3 is TGTGCCAGCAGTGTCCGGGACAGGGGTGAGACCCAGTACTTC. Translated: CASSVRDRGETQYF. The V call is TRBV2, the J call TRBJ2-5; 10 positions match TRBD1. CDR3 length equals 14 residues. J lost 5 bases, V lost 4 bases, and 4 bases had no gene match. Germline lookup yields CDR1 SNHLY and CDR2 FYNNEI.